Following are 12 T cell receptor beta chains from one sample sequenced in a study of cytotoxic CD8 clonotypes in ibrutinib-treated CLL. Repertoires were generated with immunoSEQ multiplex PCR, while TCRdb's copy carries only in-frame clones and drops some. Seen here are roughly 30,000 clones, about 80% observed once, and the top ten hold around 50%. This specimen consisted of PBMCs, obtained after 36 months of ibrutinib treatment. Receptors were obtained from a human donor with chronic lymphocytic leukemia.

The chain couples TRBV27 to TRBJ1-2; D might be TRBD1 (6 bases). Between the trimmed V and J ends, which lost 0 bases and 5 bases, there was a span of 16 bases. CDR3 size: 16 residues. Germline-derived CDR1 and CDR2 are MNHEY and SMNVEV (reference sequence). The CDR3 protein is CASSLSRSLGAYGYTF. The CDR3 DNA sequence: TGTGCCAGCAGTTTATCCAGAAGTTTGGGGGCTTATGGCTACACCTTC.

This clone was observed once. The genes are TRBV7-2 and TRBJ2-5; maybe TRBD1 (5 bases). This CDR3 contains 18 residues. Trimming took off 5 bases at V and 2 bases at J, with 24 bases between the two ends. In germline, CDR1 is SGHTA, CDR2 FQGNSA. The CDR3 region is CASSHPIGPSYRQETQYF. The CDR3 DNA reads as TGTGCCAGCAGCCACCCGATAGGACCGTCGTACAGGCAAGAGACCCAGTACTTC.

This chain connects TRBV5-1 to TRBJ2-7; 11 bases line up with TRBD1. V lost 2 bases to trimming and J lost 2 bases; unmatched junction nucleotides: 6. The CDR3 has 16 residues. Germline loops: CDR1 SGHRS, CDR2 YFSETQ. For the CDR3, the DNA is TGCGCCAGCAGCTTACAGCTGGGACAGGGGGCCTACGAGCAGTACTTC. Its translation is CASSLQLGQGAYEQYF.

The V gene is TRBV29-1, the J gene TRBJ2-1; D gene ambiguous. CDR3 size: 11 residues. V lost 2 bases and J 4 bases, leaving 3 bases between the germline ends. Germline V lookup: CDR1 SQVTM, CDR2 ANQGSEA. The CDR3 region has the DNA TGCAGCGTTGAAAGGTACAATGAGCAGTTCTTC. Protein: CSVERYNEQFF.

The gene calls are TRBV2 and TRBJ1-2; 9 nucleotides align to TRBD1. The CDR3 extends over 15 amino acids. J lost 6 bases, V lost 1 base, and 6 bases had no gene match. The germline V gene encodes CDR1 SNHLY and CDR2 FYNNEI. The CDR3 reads CASSEVGQGRDGYTF. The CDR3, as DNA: TGTGCCAGCAGTGAAGTGGGACAGGGCCGCGATGGCTACACCTTC. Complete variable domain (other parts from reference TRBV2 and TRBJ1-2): EPEVTQTPSHQVTQMGQEVILRCVPISNHLYFYWYRQILGQKVEFLVSFYNNEISEKSEIFDDQFSVERPDGSNFTLKIRSTKLEDSAMYFCASSEVGQGRDGYTFGSGTRLTVV.

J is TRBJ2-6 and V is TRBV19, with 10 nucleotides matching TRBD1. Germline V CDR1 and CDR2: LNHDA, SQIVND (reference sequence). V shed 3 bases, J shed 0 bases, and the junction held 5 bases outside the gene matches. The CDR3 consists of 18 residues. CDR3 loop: CASSIWGQGFSGANVLTF. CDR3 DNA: TGTGCCAGTAGTATCTGGGGACAGGGGTTCTCTGGGGCCAACGTCCTGACTTTC.

CDR3 in amino acids: CASSLDPAGTASGNTIYF. The CDR3 DNA reads as TGCGCCAGCAGCTTGGATCCCGCCGGGACAGCCTCTGGAAACACCATATATTTT. The chain combines TRBV5-1 with TRBJ1-3; 7 bases map to TRBD1. Germline V gene lookup returns CDR1 SGHRS and CDR2 YFSETQ. The CDR3 loop spans 18 amino acids. Unmatched junction bases numbered 9, after V lost 0 bases and J lost 0 bases.

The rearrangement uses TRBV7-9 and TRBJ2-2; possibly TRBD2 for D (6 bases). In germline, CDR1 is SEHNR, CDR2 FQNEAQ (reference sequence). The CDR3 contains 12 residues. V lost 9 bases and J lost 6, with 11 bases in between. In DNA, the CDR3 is TGTGCCAGTTGGGGGGATGCCGGGGAGCTGTTTTTT. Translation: CASWGDAGELFF. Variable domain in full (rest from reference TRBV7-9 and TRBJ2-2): DTGVSQNPRHKITKRGQNVTFRCDPISEHNRLYWYRQTLGQGPEFLTYFQNEAQLEKSRLLSDRFSAERPKGSFSTLEIQRTEQGDSAMYLCASWGDAGELFFGEGSRLTVL.

The CDR3: CASRGDGEAFF. The DNA of the CDR3 is TGCGCCAGCAGAGGGGATGGTGAAGCTTTCTTT. The J gene is TRBJ1-1, the V gene TRBV5-1, with D possibly being TRBD1 (5 bases). V was trimmed by 5 bases and J by 7 bases, leaving 9 bases between them. The germline V gene encodes CDR1 SGHRS and CDR2 YFSETQ. This CDR3 is 11 amino acids long. Full variable domain (missing parts from reference TRBV5-1 and TRBJ1-1): KAGVTQTPRYLIKTRGQQVTLSCSPISGHRSVSWYQQTPGQGLQFLFEYFSETQRNKGNFPGRFSGRQFSNSRSEMNVSTLELGDSALYLCASRGDGEAFFGQGTRLTVV.

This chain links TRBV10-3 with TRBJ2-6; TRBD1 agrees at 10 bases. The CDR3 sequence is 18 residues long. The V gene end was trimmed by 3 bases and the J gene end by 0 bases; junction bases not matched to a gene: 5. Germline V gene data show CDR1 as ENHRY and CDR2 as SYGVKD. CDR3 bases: TGTGCCATCAGTGACCCGGGACAGGGGTTCTCTGGGGCCAACGTCCTGACTTTC. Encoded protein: CAISDPGQGFSGANVLTF.

The chain's CDR3 is CASSLTGAETQYF. The DNA of the CDR3 is TGTGCCAGCAGCTTAACAGGGGCAGAGACCCAGTACTTC. V is TRBV11-1 and J is TRBJ2-5; 7 bases map to TRBD1. Trimming took 2 bases from V and 4 from J; bases not matched to a gene: 1. Per the germline V gene, CDR1 is SGHAT and CDR2 is FQDESV (reference sequence). This CDR3 has 13 residues.

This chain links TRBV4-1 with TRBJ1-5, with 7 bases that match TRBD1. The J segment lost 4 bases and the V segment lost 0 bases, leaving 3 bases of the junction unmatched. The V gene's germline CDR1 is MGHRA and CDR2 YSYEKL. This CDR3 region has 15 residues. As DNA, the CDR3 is TGCGCCAGCAGCCAAGAGGTGACAGGGAATCAGCCCCAGCATTTT. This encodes CASSQEVTGNQPQHF.